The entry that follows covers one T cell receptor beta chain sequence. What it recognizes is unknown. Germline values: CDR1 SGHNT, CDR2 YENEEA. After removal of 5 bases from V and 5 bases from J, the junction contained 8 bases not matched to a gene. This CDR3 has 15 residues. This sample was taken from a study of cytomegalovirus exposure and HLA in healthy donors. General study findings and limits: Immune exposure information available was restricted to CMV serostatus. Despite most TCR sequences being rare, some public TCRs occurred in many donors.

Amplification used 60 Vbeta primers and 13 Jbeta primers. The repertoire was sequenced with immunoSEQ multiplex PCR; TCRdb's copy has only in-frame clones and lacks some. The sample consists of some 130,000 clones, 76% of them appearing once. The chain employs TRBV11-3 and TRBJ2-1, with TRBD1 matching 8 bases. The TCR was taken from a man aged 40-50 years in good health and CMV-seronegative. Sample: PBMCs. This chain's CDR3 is CASSPGTGLNNEQFF. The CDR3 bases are TGTGCCAGCAGCCCCGGGACAGGACTAAACAATGAGCAGTTCTTC. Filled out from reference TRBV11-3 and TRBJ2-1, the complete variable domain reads EAGVVQSPRYKIIEKKQPVAFWCNPISGHNTLYWYLQNLGQGPELLIRYENEEAVDDSQLPKDRFSAERLKGVDSTLKIQPAELGDSAVYLCASSPGTGLNNEQFFGPGTRLTVL.